This T cell receptor (beta chain) was documented in a study of cytomegalovirus exposure and HLA in healthy donors. Here immunoSEQ multiplex PCR was the method, and the copy in TCRdb shows in-frame clones only, minus some. The repertoire holds roughly 80,000 clones, with approximately 95% as singletons. This sequence was found in a woman aged 18-29 years in good health and CMV-seropositive. The source material was PBMCs.

The CDR3 sequence: CASSDARGYTEAFF. In DNA, the CDR3 is TGTGCCAGCAGTGACGCTAGGGGGTACACTGAAGCTTTCTTT. The chain recombines TRBV6-1 with TRBJ1-1; the D gene is possibly TRBD1 (6 bases). Trimming removed 3 bases from V and 3 bases from J, with 11 bases in between. This CDR3 is 14 amino acids long. In germline, CDR1 is MNHNS, CDR2 SASEGT.